This TCR beta chain was retrieved from a study of blood T cell repertoires in COVID-19. Study in general: PBMCs, B-cell-depleted T cells, or T cells provided the cDNA or gDNA that made up the material.

Here immunoSEQ multiplex PCR was the method, and the copy in TCRdb shows in-frame clones only, minus some. The table lists approximately 100,000 clones, about 87% of them singletons, with approximately 1% in the top ten. Sequenced input: peripheral blood. The TCR was taken from a human donor in a cohort sampled during active COVID-19.

As DNA, the CDR3 is TGTGCCAGCAGCTTACAGGGGAGCTCCTACAATGAGCAGTTCTTC. Amino acids: CASSLQGSSYNEQFF. V is TRBV11-3 and J is TRBJ2-1; D may be TRBD1 (6 bases). The germline gives CDR1 SGHNT, CDR2 YENEEA. V was clipped by 2 bases and J by 0 bases, with 8 bases between them. The CDR3 extends over 15 amino acids.